Listed below are T cell receptor beta chains from one sample, sequenced in a study of metastatic and nonmetastatic thyroid tumors. Through MiXCR, TCRdb re-clonotyped the PCR reads. The table records several thousand clones, approximately 35% of them present only once. The material sequenced was tumor tissue. These receptors all stem from a female donor with papillary thyroid cancer or a benign thyroid nodule (not recorded which). Some clones in this sample may be carry-over from other donors' samples. CDR3s include the opening cysteine and the closing phenylalanine or tryptophan. The D gene is left open where the match is weak. The size entry is marked missing in some rows and otherwise reads once, few, many or a size class.

abundance	v_gene	d_gene	j_gene	CDR3nt	CDR3aa
once	TRBV7-9	-	TRBJ1-2	TGTGCCAGCAGCTTAGATGGGGGGGCGCGAGGCTACACCTTC	CASSLDGGARGYTF
-	TRBV20-1	-	TRBJ1-1	TGCAGTGCTAGCAATCCCCGCCCGCCCACTGAAGCTTTCTTT	CSASNPRPPTEAFF
-	TRBV11-2	-	TRBJ1-2	TGTGCCAGCAGCACTCACGGGGGTCTCAAGGATGGCTACACCTTC	CASSTHGGLKDGYTF
-	TRBV20-1	TRBD1	TRBJ2-1	TGCAGTGCTAGAGGGACAGGTCCGTATCTTGACTACAATGAGCAGTTCTTC	CSARGTGPYLDYNEQFF
few	TRBV27	TRBD2	TRBJ2-7	TGTGCCAGCAGTCTCGCCGGACTAGGCTACGAGCAGTACTTC	CASSLAGLGYEQYF
-	TRBV11-1	-	TRBJ2-6	TGTGCCAGCAGCTTAGGATCGTTAGCGTCTGGGGCCAACGTCCTGACTTTC	CASSLGSLASGANVLTF
-	TRBV28	-	TRBJ2-1	TGTGCCAGCAGTTTCCAGGAGCAGTTCTTC	CASSFQEQFF
-	TRBV5-1	TRBD1	TRBJ2-7	TGCGCCAGCAGCCCCGGGACAGGGGGCTTCGAGCAGTACTTC	CASSPGTGGFEQYF
-	TRBV5-1	TRBD1	TRBJ1-1	TGCGCCAGCAGCTGGGGCACAGGGGGCACTGAAGCTTTCTTT	CASSWGTGGTEAFF
large	TRBV7-2	-	TRBJ1-5	TGTGCCAGCAGCTTTGGCGGTCAGCCCCAGCATTTT	CASSFGGQPQHF
-	TRBV18	-	TRBJ1-3	TGTGCCAGCTCACCACCAGCAAACCTGGGAAACACCATATATTTT	CASSPPANLGNTIYF
-	TRBV6-1	-	TRBJ2-7	TGTGCCAGCAGGGCGGCCGCCTACGAGCAGTACTTC	CASRAAAYEQYF
-	TRBV6-1	TRBD1	TRBJ2-7	TGTGCCAGCAGTGAAAGGGCCGGGACAGGGGGCTACGAGCAGTACTTC	CASSERAGTGGYEQYF
few	TRBV30	TRBD2	TRBJ2-7	TGTGCTCTTCAATTGACTAGCGGGTTTCGGAACGAGCAGTACTTC	CALQLTSGFRNEQYF
few	TRBV27	-	TRBJ1-1	TGTGCCAGCATCCCTCCGGGCACTGAAGCTTTCTTT	CASIPPGTEAFF
medium-sized	TRBV10-2	TRBD1	TRBJ1-1	TGCGCCACCCAGACAGGGATTAACACTGAAGCTTTCTTT	CATQTGINTEAFF
-	TRBV7-2	-	TRBJ1-2	TGTGCCAGCAGCCTTGTCGCAGACGGGGACTATGGCTACACCTTC	CASSLVADGDYGYTF
once	TRBV30	-	TRBJ1-2	TGTGCCTGGACGGGGAACAGTCTCTATGGCTACACCTTC	CAWTGNSLYGYTF
few	TRBV20-1	TRBD2	TRBJ2-7	TGCAGTGCTTTCCCGGGACTAGCGGGACTCTACGAGCAGTACTTC	CSAFPGLAGLYEQYF
few	TRBV10-3	TRBD2	TRBJ2-7	TGTGCCATCAGTGACAGCGGGAGCGGCTACGAGCAGTACTTC	CAISDSGSGYEQYF
-	TRBV3-1	-	TRBJ1-1	TGTGCCAGCAGCCTCGCCTTGAACACTGAAGCTTTCTTT	CASSLALNTEAFF
-	TRBV5-5	TRBD1	TRBJ2-1	TGTGCCAGCAGTCACCGGGACAGGGAAAACAATGAGCAGTTCTTC	CASSHRDRENNEQFF
-	TRBV20-1	-	TRBJ2-1	TGCAGTGCTAGAGATAATAGGCTAGGAAACTACAATGAGCAGTTCTTC	CSARDNRLGNYNEQFF
-	TRBV30	-	TRBJ1-6	TGTGCCTGGAGCGAGAATTGGAATTCACCCCTCCACTTT	CAWSENWNSPLHF
medium-sized	TRBV27	-	TRBJ1-1	TGTGCCAGCAGCCCTCGGGGCACTGAAGCTTTCTTT	CASSPRGTEAFF
few	TRBV4-2	TRBD2	TRBJ2-7	TGTGCCAGCAGCCAAGAAACGGCGGGAGGATACGAGCAGTACTTC	CASSQETAGGYEQYF
few	TRBV10-3	TRBD1	TRBJ2-3	TGTGCCATCAGTGTAGTGGACAGGGGTTCCTCAGATACGCAGTATTTT	CAISVVDRGSSDTQYF
-	TRBV5-1	-	TRBJ1-6	TGCGCCAGCAGCTTGCGGGGACAAGATAATTCACCCCTCCACTTT	CASSLRGQDNSPLHF
-	TRBV20-1	TRBD1	TRBJ2-2	TGCAGTGCTAGAGATCCGGGACAGGGGATTACCGGGGAGCTGTTTTTT	CSARDPGQGITGELFF
many	TRBV19	-	TRBJ2-6	TGTGCCAGTAGTATTTTCACCTCTGGGGCCAACGTCCTGACTTTC	CASSIFTSGANVLTF
large	TRBV4-3	TRBD2	TRBJ2-1	TGCGCCAGCAGCCGAGGGACTAGCGGGAGAAATGAGCAGTTCTTC	CASSRGTSGRNEQFF
medium-sized	TRBV4-1	TRBD2	TRBJ2-1	TGCGCCAGCAGCCTAGCGGGAGGCCCGAACAATGAGCAGTTCTTC	CASSLAGGPNNEQFF
-	TRBV4-2	-	TRBJ1-2	TGTGCCAGCAGCCAAGGGGCCTGGTATGGCTACACCTTC	CASSQGAWYGYTF
few	TRBV27	-	TRBJ2-1	TGTGCCAGCAGAATCTACCGGAGCTCCTACAATGAGCAGTTCTTC	CASRIYRSSYNEQFF
-	TRBV6-2/TRBV6-3	-	TRBJ2-3	TGTGCCAGCAGTTACGCCACAGATACGCAGTATTTT	CASSYATDTQYF
-	TRBV4-1	TRBD2	TRBJ2-7	TGCGCCAGCAGCCAAGGACTAGCGGGGGCTCAAATCTCCTACGAGCAGTACTTC	CASSQGLAGAQISYEQYF
-	TRBV7-9	-	TRBJ2-7	TGTGCCAGCAGCTCAACTCACACAGAGACCTACGAGCAGTACTTC	CASSSTHTETYEQYF
many	TRBV4-1	-	TRBJ2-7	TGCGCCAGCAGCCAAGAGAATAGGGTCTACTACGAGCAGTACTTC	CASSQENRVYYEQYF
-	TRBV4-3	TRBD1	TRBJ1-1	TGCGCCAGCAGCGTTGACAGGGGGCGGGGCACTGAAGCTTTCTTT	CASSVDRGRGTEAFF
-	TRBV28	-	TRBJ1-5	TGTGCCAGCAGTCCTACCCCCAGGAGGGGAGCGAGGCAGCCCCAGCATTTT	CASSPTPRRGARQPQHF
-	TRBV20-1	TRBD1	TRBJ1-3	TGCAGTGCTAGAGATCCCCTAGGGGGCCTGGGAAACACCATATATTTT	CSARDPLGGLGNTIYF
few	TRBV6-9	-	TRBJ1-2	TGTGCCAGCAGTTACGGCTATGGCTACACCTTC	CASSYGYGYTF
-	TRBV18	-	TRBJ1-1	TGTGCCAGCTCGCCACCGACCCGGGGGGACTCTGAAGCTTTCTTT	CASSPPTRGDSEAFF
-	TRBV3-1	TRBD2	TRBJ2-4	TGTGCCAGCAGCCCACGGCCGGGAGGGCGCTACTACGAAAACATTCAGTACTTC	CASSPRPGGRYYENIQYF
medium-sized	TRBV10-3	-	TRBJ1-6	TGTGCCATCGGACGCCCCGAATATAATTCACCCCTCCACTTT	CAIGRPEYNSPLHF